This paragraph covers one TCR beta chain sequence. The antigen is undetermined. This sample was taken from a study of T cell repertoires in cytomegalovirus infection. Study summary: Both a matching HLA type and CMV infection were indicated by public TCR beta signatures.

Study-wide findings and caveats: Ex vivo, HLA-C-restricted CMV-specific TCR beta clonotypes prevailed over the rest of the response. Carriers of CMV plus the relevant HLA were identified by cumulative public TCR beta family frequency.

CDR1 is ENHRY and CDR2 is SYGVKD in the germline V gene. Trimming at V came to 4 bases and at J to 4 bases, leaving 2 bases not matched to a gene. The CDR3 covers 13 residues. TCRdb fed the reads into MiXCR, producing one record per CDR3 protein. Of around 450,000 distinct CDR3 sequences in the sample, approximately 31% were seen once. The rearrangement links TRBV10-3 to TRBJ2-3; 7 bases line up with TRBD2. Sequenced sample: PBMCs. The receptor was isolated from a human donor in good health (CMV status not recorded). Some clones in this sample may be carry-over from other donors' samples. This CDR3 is CAISGLAPDTQYF. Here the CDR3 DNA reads TGTGCCATCAGTGGACTAGCCCCAGATACGCAGTATTTT.